Sequencing of this T cell receptor beta chain was carried out in a study of response to subunit inactivated influenza vaccine. MiXCR, applied by TCRdb to the RT-PCR reads, yields one record per CDR3 protein. The profile shows 450,000 to 550,000 distinct CDR3 sequences, roughly 25% of them singletons. This specimen was CD4+ T cells sorted from PBMCs, taken less than 6 days after vaccination. This receptor was identified in a man aged 45 to 65 who received an inactivated influenza vaccine.

The CDR3 nucleotides read TGCGCCAGCAGCCAACTAGGGCGCCTCGGGAGGAATGAGCAGTTCTTC. Its translation: CASSQLGRLGRNEQFF. The rearrangement links TRBV4-3 to TRBJ2-1, with TRBD2 identical over 7 bases. Germline loops: CDR1 LGHNA, CDR2 YSLEER. The length of the CDR3 is 16 residues. V lost 2 bases and J lost 7; bases outside the gene matches: 11.